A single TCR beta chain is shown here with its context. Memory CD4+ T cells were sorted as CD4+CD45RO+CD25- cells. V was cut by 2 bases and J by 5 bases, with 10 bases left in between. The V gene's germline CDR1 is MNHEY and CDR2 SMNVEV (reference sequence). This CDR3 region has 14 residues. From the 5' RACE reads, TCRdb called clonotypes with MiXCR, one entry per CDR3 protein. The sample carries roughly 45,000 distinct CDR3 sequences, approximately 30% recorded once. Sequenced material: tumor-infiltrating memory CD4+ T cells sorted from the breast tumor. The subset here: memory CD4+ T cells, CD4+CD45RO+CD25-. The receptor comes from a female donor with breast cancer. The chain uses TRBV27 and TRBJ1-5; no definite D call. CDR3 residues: CASSLRGQDQPQHF. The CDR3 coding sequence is TGTGCCAGCAGTTTACGGGGTCAGGATCAGCCCCAGCATTTT.